This T cell receptor beta chain is drawn from a study of cytomegalovirus exposure and HLA in healthy donors. Study-wide results and limits: HLA restriction was apparent for most CMV-associated TCR beta chains in a later analysis.

The table lists this clone with a count of one. Its antigen is not known. Primers included in the PCR were 60 Vbeta and 13 Jbeta primers. Some clones are missing from TCRdb's copy, which holds only in-frame ones; the method was immunoSEQ multiplex PCR. The top ten hold 5% to 6.5% of the sample, which has roughly 240,000 clones, roughly 87% seen once. The V gene's germline CDR1 is SQVTM and CDR2 ANQGSEA. The trim removed 5 bases at V and 11 bases at J, leaving 16 bases unmatched. CDR3 length: 14 residues. The sequence derives from a woman aged 40 to 55 in good health and CMV-seropositive. The specimen was PBMCs. V usage is TRBV29-1 and J usage is TRBJ1-1; TRBD1 aligns across 8 bases. CDR3 nucleotide sequence: TGCAGCGTTTTACCCCCCGACAGGGGTGGAGGGGCTTTCTTT. Encoded protein: CSVLPPDRGGGAFF.